The 32 T cell receptor beta chains in this list originate from one sample, sequenced in a study of human T cells and chemical hapten exposure. Time point here: patch test 2, 6 weeks after DPC sensitization. Regarding treatment: therapeutic diphenylcyclopropenone sensitization with weekly scalp DPC. TCRdb recomputed calls from the RACE reads with MiXCR, one row per CDR3 protein. Of tens of thousands of distinct CDR3 sequences listed, 10% were seen once; the top ten hold approximately 7%. The source material was whole blood, sampled in connection with sensitization to the hapten diphenylcyclopropenone (DPC). All receptors come from a woman aged 45-65 years with alopecia areata. Some clones in this sample may be carry-over from other donors' samples.

The chain carries TRBV7-9 and TRBJ2-1; 10 bases are a match to TRBD2. V dropped 0 bases and J dropped 4; count of bases not matched to a gene: 3. Germline CDR1 is SEHNR and CDR2 is FQNEAQ (reference sequence). The CDR3 is 16 residues long. CDR3 sequence (DNA): TGTGCCAGCAGCTTAGCCGGGACTAGCGAATACAATGAGCAGTTCTTC. As protein: CASSLAGTSEYNEQFF.

With respect to this clonotype: This sequence may be a read error, since a much larger clone differs from it by one base. The gene calls are TRBV11-2 and TRBJ2-3; perhaps D is TRBD1 or TRBD2 (5 bases each). The CDR3 runs 13 residues. CDR1 is SGHAT and CDR2 is FQNNGV in the germline V gene. CDR3: CASSTGPVDTLYF. The CDR3 coding sequence is TGTGCCAGCAGCACGGGACCTGTGGATACGCTGTATTTT.

V is TRBV10-3 and J is TRBJ2-1, with 7 bases aligning to TRBD2. With 6 bases clipped from V and 4 bases from J, the junction kept 6 bases outside the gene matches. The CDR3 consists of 14 residues. Germline CDR1 and CDR2: ENHRY and SYGVKD. The CDR3 DNA sequence: TGTGCCATCAGCCTGGGACTAAAATACAATGAGCAGTTCTTC. Protein: CAISLGLKYNEQFF.

The sample holds many counts of this clonotype. This rearrangement joins TRBV29-1 to TRBJ2-4; D possibly corresponds to TRBD2 (6 bases). Germline V CDR1 and CDR2: SQVTM, ANQGSEA. V was pared by 5 bases and J by 0 bases, with 11 bases between. The CDR3 runs to 14 residues. This CDR3 reads CSVRETLAKNIQYF. CDR3 DNA: TGCAGCGTTCGGGAGACCCTAGCCAAAAACATTCAGTACTTC.

This clonotype turned up a few times. CDR3 in amino acids: CASSQGGLAGRGEQFF. The CDR3 DNA reads TGCGCCAGCAGCCAAGGGGGACTAGCGGGACGGGGTGAGCAGTTCTTC. The rearrangement joins TRBV4-1 to TRBJ2-1; 13 bases are shared with TRBD2. The CDR3 covers 16 residues. Germline assignment: CDR1 MGHRA and CDR2 YSYEKL. V shed 1 base and J 9 bases; nucleotides not matched to a gene: 6.

The J gene is TRBJ2-1, the V gene TRBV6-6; 12 bases map to TRBD2. The germline CDR1 and CDR2 sequences are MNHNY and SVGAGI (reference sequence). V shed 8 bases, J shed 8 bases, and the junction held 10 bases outside the gene matches. The CDR3 loop spans 15 amino acids. CDR3 DNA: TGTGCCAGCTCCGTCCCTAGCGGGAGGGCCCATGAGCAGTTCTTC. Residues: CASSVPSGRAHEQFF.

The J gene is TRBJ2-3, the V gene TRBV11-2; the match to TRBD2 covers 7 bases. Per the germline V gene, CDR1 is SGHAT and CDR2 is FQNNGV. The CDR3 has 15 amino acids. Germline trimming cut 6 bases from V and 4 bases from J; bases unmatched to any gene: 10. CDR3 sequence: CASSPFGRSADTQYF. In DNA, the CDR3 is TGTGCCAGCAGTCCCTTCGGGAGGTCCGCAGATACGCAGTATTTT.

Many counts were recorded for this clonotype. The chain couples TRBV2 to TRBJ1-2, with TRBD1 identical over 9 bases. The CDR3 is 15 amino acids. CDR1 is SNHLY and CDR2 is FYNNEI in the germline V gene. V was clipped by 6 bases and J by 8 bases; unmatched bases: 13. CDR3 nucleotides: TGTGCCAGCAGCCTCAGTACAGGGGGCTGGGGCGGCTACACCTTC. It is translated as CASSLSTGGWGGYTF.

This clonotype was counted at least ten times. The V call is TRBV6-2 or TRBV6-3, the J call TRBJ2-3; 7 positions match TRBD2. The CDR3 sequence is 14 residues long. Germline trimming cut 2 bases from V and 5 bases from J; bases unmatched to any gene: 4. CDR1 is MNHEY, CDR2 SVGEGT, per germline. The CDR3: CASSYSGVQDTQYF. DNA of the CDR3: TGTGCCAGCAGTTACAGCGGGGTTCAAGATACGCAGTATTTT.

A few counts support this clonotype. This CDR3 is CASSPRTGYGYTF. The CDR3 nucleotides are TGTGCCAGCAGCCCCAGGACAGGCTATGGCTACACCTTC. The chain uses TRBV9 and TRBJ1-2; 7 bases line up with TRBD1. The CDR3 runs 13 residues. V lost 4 bases, J lost 4 bases, and 4 bases stayed unmatched. Germline CDR1 reads SGDLS; CDR2 reads YYNGEE. The full variable domain, completed using reference TRBV9 and TRBJ1-2, is DSGVTQTPKHLITATGQRVTLRCSPRSGDLSVYWYQQSLDQGLQFLIQYYNGEERAKGNILERFSAQQFPDLHSELNLSSLELGDSALYFCASSPRTGYGYTFGSGTRLTVV.

At least ten counts were recorded for this clonotype. The V gene is TRBV7-9, the J gene TRBJ2-2; 9 bases map to TRBD1. V was pared by 5 bases and J by 2 bases, with 6 bases of the junction left unmatched. The germline gives CDR1 SEHNR, CDR2 FQNEAQ (reference sequence). The CDR3 loop spans 16 amino acids. This CDR3 is CASSKRQGVNTGELFF. Written as DNA, the CDR3 is TGTGCCAGCAGCAAGCGACAGGGGGTAAACACCGGGGAGCTGTTTTTT.

DNA for the CDR3: TGTGCCAGCAGTCGTGGGTACGAGCAGTACTTC. It codes for CASSRGYEQYF. The gene calls are TRBV12-3 or TRBV12-4 and TRBJ2-7; no reliable D call. Trimming removed 5 bases from V and 4 bases from J, with 6 bases in between. The CDR3 loop spans 11 amino acids.

This clonotype has a count of ten or more. The CDR3 sequence is CASSHPKQGGGTGELFF. CDR3 nucleotide sequence: TGCGCCAGCAGCCACCCAAAACAGGGTGGCGGCACCGGGGAGCTGTTTTTT. This chain joins TRBV4-1 and TRBJ2-2; possibly TRBD1 for D (6 bases). The CDR3 sequence is 17 residues long. Trimming shortened V by 3 bases and J by 4 bases, and 18 bases separated the two germline ends. Germline V gene data show CDR1 as MGHRA and CDR2 as YSYEKL.

This clonotype turned up a few times. The chain employs TRBV6-1 and TRBJ2-3; 7 nucleotides line up with TRBD2. Germline CDR1 MNHNS, CDR2 SASEGT. V lost 9 bases, J lost 3 bases, and 9 bases stayed unmatched. The CDR3 totals 14 residues. The CDR3: CASRDYSFTDTQYF. CDR3 coding DNA: TGTGCCAGTCGGGACTACTCATTTACAGATACGCAGTATTTT.

The J gene is TRBJ1-5, the V gene TRBV10-3; no clear D gene. Germline CDR1 is ENHRY and CDR2 is SYGVKD. This CDR3 has 16 residues. Trimming took off 4 bases at V and 0 bases at J, with 13 bases between the two ends. The CDR3 loop reads CAISADGPNSNQPQHF. The CDR3 DNA follows: TGTGCCATCAGTGCCGACGGTCCGAATAGCAATCAGCCCCAGCATTTT.

This clonotype was found many times. This chain joins TRBV28 and TRBJ1-2; no clear D. The CDR3 loop spans 12 amino acids. CDR1 MDHEN and CDR2 SYDVKM come from the germline V gene. V lost 5 bases and J 2 bases, leaving 6 bases between the germline ends. Here the CDR3 DNA reads TGTGCCAGCAGTGGTGTGAACTATGGCTACACCTTC. It yields the protein CASSGVNYGYTF.

The CDR3 is CSAREQNYGYTF. DNA for the CDR3: TGCAGTGCTAGAGAACAGAACTATGGCTACACCTTC. V usage is TRBV20-1 and J usage is TRBJ1-2; D gene uncertain. Trimming removed 0 bases from V and 2 bases from J, with 4 bases in between. This CDR3 is built from 12 residues. Germline CDR1 reads DFQATT; CDR2 reads SNEGSKA (reference sequence).

J is TRBJ2-4 and V is TRBV2; TRBD1 matches 7 bases. J was trimmed by 5 bases and V by 5 bases; bases with no gene match: 3. The CDR3 has 13 residues. Germline CDR1 SNHLY, CDR2 FYNNEI. CDR3 DNA: TGTGCCAGCAGTTGGACAGGCCAAAACATTCAGTACTTC. Amino acid sequence: CASSWTGQNIQYF.

The CDR3 DNA sequence: TGTGCCAGTTCAGCGGACGACTACGAGCAGTACTTC. This sequence encodes CASSADDYEQYF. This chain joins TRBV6-2 or TRBV6-3 and TRBJ2-7, with D possibly TRBD2 on 5 matching bases. V was trimmed by 9 bases and J by 3 bases, leaving 12 bases between them. The CDR3 sequence is 12 residues long. CDR1 and CDR2 (germline): MNHEY, SVGEGT.

Many counts were recorded for this clonotype. The chain is built from TRBV20-1 and TRBJ2-4; no clear D. Trimming left V 4 bases short and J 0 bases short, with 7 bases between. There are 13 residues in the CDR3. Germline V gene lookup returns CDR1 DFQATT and CDR2 SNEGSKA (reference sequence). The CDR3 protein is CSAIVVAKNIQYF. CDR3 sequence (DNA): TGCAGTGCTATAGTAGTAGCCAAAAACATTCAGTACTTC.

There are many counts of this clonotype. This chain connects TRBV29-1 to TRBJ1-2; 10 bases are shared with TRBD1. This CDR3 is 15 amino acids long. Germline V lookup: CDR1 SQVTM, CDR2 ANQGSEA. The junction had 7 bases not matched to a gene; V was cut back by 4 bases and J by 2 bases. This CDR3 reads CSVVETGGWNYGYTF. Here the CDR3 DNA reads TGCAGCGTTGTCGAGACAGGGGGCTGGAACTATGGCTACACCTTC.

This clonotype appeared many times. The chain is built from TRBV7-3 and TRBJ2-1; D may be TRBD1 or TRBD2 (5 bases each). The V end was cut by 5 bases, the J end by 5 bases, with 13 bases between. This CDR3 has 14 residues. Germline loops: CDR1 SGHTA, CDR2 FQGTGA. The CDR3 DNA reads TGTGCCAGCAGCCCGGGGCCCGTGGACAATGAGCAGTTCTTC. Translated, it gives CASSPGPVDNEQFF.

About this clonotype itself: A much more abundant neighbour one base away suggests this may be a read error. The chain joins TRBV19 to TRBJ2-3; D is perhaps TRBD2 (5 bases). With 3 bases removed from V and 4 bases from J, the gap between germline ends came to 17 bases. CDR3 length: 16 amino acids. The germline gives CDR1 LNHDA, CDR2 SQIVND (reference sequence). CDR3 in amino acids: CASSIAPGIDADTQYF. The CDR3 bases are TGTGCCAGTAGTATCGCTCCGGGGATCGATGCAGATACGCAGTATTTT.

This clonotype was recorded many times. The rearrangement links TRBV5-1 to TRBJ2-2; 8 bases align to TRBD2. CDR1 is SGHRS, CDR2 YFSETQ, per germline. V gave up 4 bases and J gave up 1 base; unmatched junction bases: 3. The CDR3 is 15 residues long. The CDR3 protein is CASSAGGENTGELFF. CDR3 sequence (DNA): TGCGCCAGCAGCGCGGGAGGAGAGAACACCGGGGAGCTGTTTTTT.

This clonotype was observed at least ten times. One junction end does not reproduce the germline sequence, and a read error may be involved. The chain employs TRBV29-1 and TRBJ2-1, with unresolved D. The CDR3 is 11 residues long. Germline V gives CDR1 SQVTM, CDR2 ANQGSEA. DNA of the CDR3: TGCAGCGGAAACCGACCGAATGGGCAGTTCTTC. This translates into CSGNRPNGQFF.

This clonotype occurred many times. The V gene is TRBV6-2 or TRBV6-3, the J gene TRBJ2-2, with 7 bases identical to TRBD2. CDR3 length: 16 residues. The V and J ends lost 5 bases and 6 bases, in that order; junction bases with no gene match: 12. In germline, CDR1 is MNHEY, CDR2 SVGEGT. DNA for the CDR3: TGTGCCAGCAGTCCTACGGGACTAAAAGCGGCCGGGGAGCTGTTTTTT. Residues: CASSPTGLKAAGELFF.

The sample holds many counts of this clonotype. The chain recombines TRBV7-6 with TRBJ2-5; the D is unclear. V lost 5 bases, J lost 3 bases, and 13 bases lay in between. Germline assignment: CDR1 SGHVS and CDR2 FNYEAQ. The CDR3 has 14 residues. The CDR3 here is CASSPSVGKETQYF. As DNA, the CDR3 is TGTGCCAGCAGCCCGTCCGTGGGGAAAGAGACCCAGTACTTC.

This clonotype has at least ten counts. The gene calls are TRBV18 and TRBJ2-3; TRBD2 aligns across 12 bases. The CDR3 contains 15 residues. V lost 3 bases to trimming and J lost 4 bases; unmatched junction nucleotides: 2. The germline gives CDR1 KGHSH, CDR2 LQKENI. The CDR3 reads CASSPTSGSPDTQYF. CDR3 bases: TGTGCCAGCTCACCGACTAGCGGGAGCCCAGATACGCAGTATTTT.

This chain connects TRBV7-2 to TRBJ2-1; D unclear. V lost 0 bases to trimming and J lost 6 bases, with 6 bases between them. This CDR3 comprises 13 residues. From germline, CDR1 is SGHTA and CDR2 FQGNSA. CDR3 amino acids: CASSLAMLNEQFF. As DNA, the CDR3 is TGTGCCAGCAGCTTAGCGATGCTCAATGAGCAGTTCTTC.

The sample holds many counts of this clonotype. The CDR3 DNA reads as TGCAGTGCTACCCACAGGGCCGGTCAGCCCCAGCATTTT. It yields the protein CSATHRAGQPQHF. V and J are TRBV20-1 and TRBJ1-5, with a weak D call TRBD1 (6 bases). CDR1 DFQATT and CDR2 SNEGSKA come from the germline V gene (reference sequence). Trimming removed 4 bases at V and 6 bases at J, with 13 bases between. This CDR3 region has 13 residues.

A few counts support this clonotype. The CDR3 DNA reads as TGTGCCAGCAGATTGCTAGCGGGAGGGTACAATGAGCAGTTCTTC. This encodes CASRLLAGGYNEQFF. The V call is TRBV12-3 or TRBV12-4, the J call TRBJ2-1; the match to TRBD2 covers 12 bases. V trimming: 6 bases; J trimming: 4 bases; junction bases outside the gene matches: 4. CDR3 size: 15 residues.

This clonotype has at least ten counts. The V gene is TRBV11-2, the J gene TRBJ1-1; D is possibly TRBD1 (6 bases). Germline values: CDR1 SGHAT, CDR2 FQNNGV. Trimming removed 5 bases from V and 11 bases from J, with 27 bases in between. This CDR3 spans 16 amino acids. The CDR3 DNA follows: TGTGCCAGCAGCCCTAGCTCAGAGCTCAGGGGCGTTGGTGCTTTCTTT. It translates to CASSPSSELRGVGAFF.